The TCR beta chain under discussion was sequenced for a study of cytomegalovirus exposure and HLA in healthy donors. Whole-study findings and limits: A few chains tied to CMV proved CMV antigen-specific in vitro. As was reported, the classifier diagnosed cytomegalovirus status with high specificity and sensitivity.

The PCR used 60 Vbeta and 13 Jbeta primers. TCRdb's copy holds only in-frame clones and misses some; the assay was immunoSEQ multiplex PCR. The data contain about 150,000 clones, roughly 79% of them seen just once; the ten biggest clones take up about 1.6%. Comments on this clone: What it binds is not known.

V was shortened by 0 bases and J by 7 bases, with 17 bases between the two germline ends. The V gene's germline CDR1 is SGHRS and CDR2 YFSETQ. CDR3 length: 15 amino acids. V gene TRBV5-1 combines with J gene TRBJ2-7, with a possible D match to TRBD1 (6 bases). The specimen was PBMCs. The TCR was taken from a man between 35 and 55 years old in good health and CMV-seronegative. CDR3 nucleotide sequence: TGCGCCAGCAGCTTGGAGGGGCGGACAGTTCGGGAGCAGTACTTC. Translation gives CASSLEGRTVREQYF.